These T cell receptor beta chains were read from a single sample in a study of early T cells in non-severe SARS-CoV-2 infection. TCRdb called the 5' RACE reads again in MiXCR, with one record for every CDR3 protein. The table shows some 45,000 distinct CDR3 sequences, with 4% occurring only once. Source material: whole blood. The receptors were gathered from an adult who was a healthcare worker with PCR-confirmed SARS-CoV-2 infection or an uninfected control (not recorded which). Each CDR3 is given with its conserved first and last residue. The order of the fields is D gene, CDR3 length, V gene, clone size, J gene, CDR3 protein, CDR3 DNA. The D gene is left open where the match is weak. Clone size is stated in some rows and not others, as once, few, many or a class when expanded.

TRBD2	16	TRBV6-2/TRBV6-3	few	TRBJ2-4	CASSRSGGRIKNIQYF	TGTGCCAGCAGTCGTAGCGGGGGGAGAATCAAAAACATTCAGTACTTC
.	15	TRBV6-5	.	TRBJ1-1	CASSYSSRLDTEAFF	TGTGCCAGCAGTTACTCCAGCAGGCTAGACACTGAAGCTTTCTTT
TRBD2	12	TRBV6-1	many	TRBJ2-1	CAGGKRESGQFF	TGTGCCGGGGGCAAGCGGGAGTCCGGGCAGTTCTTC
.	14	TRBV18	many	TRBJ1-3	CASSPGSSGNTIYF	TGTGCCAGCTCTCCAGGGTCCTCTGGAAACACCATATATTTT
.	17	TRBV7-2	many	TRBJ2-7	CASSYRTGGGAAYEQYF	TGTGCCAGCAGCTACAGGACCGGTGGCGGGGCGGCCTACGAGCAGTACTTC
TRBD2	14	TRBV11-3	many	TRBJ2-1	CASSPGGGYNEQFF	TGTGCCAGCAGCCCGGGAGGGGGATACAATGAGCAGTTCTTC
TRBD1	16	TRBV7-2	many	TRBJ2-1	CASSLGAGGYYNEQFF	TGTGCCAGCAGCTTAGGGGCAGGGGGCTACTACAATGAGCAGTTCTTC
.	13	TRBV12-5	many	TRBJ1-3	CASRRAGENTIYF	TGTGCTAGTCGGAGAGCCGGAGAAAACACCATATATTTT
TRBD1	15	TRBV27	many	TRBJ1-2	CASRSPLTGDYGYTF	TGTGCCAGCAGGTCTCCTCTAACAGGGGACTATGGCTACACCTTC
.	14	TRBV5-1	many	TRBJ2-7	CASSRGQGLGEQYF	TGCGCCAGCAGCCGAGGCCAGGGTCTAGGCGAGCAGTACTTC
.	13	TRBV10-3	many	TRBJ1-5	CAIKSREGQPQHF	TGTGCCATCAAGAGCAGAGAGGGTCAGCCCCAGCATTTT
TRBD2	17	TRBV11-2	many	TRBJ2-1	CASSLVRASGRYNEQFF	TGTGCCAGCAGCTTAGTTCGGGCTAGCGGGAGGTATAATGAGCAGTTCTTC
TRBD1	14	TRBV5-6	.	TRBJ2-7	CASSRLPQGREQYF	TGTGCCAGCAGCCGGCTGCCACAGGGGCGCGAGCAGTACTTC
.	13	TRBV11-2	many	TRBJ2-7	CASSGTNSYEQYF	TGTGCCAGCAGCGGAACAAATTCCTACGAGCAGTACTTC
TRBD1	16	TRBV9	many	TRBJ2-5	CASSATIRGLGETQYF	TGTGCCAGCAGCGCGACCATCAGGGGGTTGGGAGAGACCCAGTACTTC
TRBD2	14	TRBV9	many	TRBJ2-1	CASSVGGRGNEQFF	TGTGCCAGCAGCGTCGGCGGGAGGGGTAATGAGCAGTTCTTC
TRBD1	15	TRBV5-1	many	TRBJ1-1	CASSFGTGGRREAFF	TGCGCCAGCAGCTTCGGGACAGGGGGTCGGCGTGAAGCTTTCTTT
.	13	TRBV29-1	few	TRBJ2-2	CSSRGAGTGELFF	TGCAGCTCTCGGGGGGCCGGAACCGGGGAGCTGTTTTTT
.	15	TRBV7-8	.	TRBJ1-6	CASSLARGTNSPLHF	TGTGCCAGCAGCTTAGCGAGGGGAACTAATTCACCCCTCCACTTT
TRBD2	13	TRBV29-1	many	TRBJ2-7	CSVGPSGSYEQYF	TGCAGCGTCGGCCCTAGCGGGAGCTACGAGCAGTACTTC
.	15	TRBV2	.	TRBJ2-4	CASSERRLAKNIQYF	TGTGCCAGCAGTGAACGCCGGCTAGCCAAAAACATTCAGTACTTC
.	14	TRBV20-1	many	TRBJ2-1	CSAREAWGWNEQFF	TGCAGTGCTAGAGAGGCCTGGGGGTGGAATGAGCAGTTCTTC
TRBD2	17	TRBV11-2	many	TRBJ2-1	CASSSSGIAGMYDEQFF	TGTGCCAGCAGCTCCTCCGGGATAGCGGGCATGTACGATGAGCAGTTCTTC
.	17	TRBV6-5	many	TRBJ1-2	CASSLRQTLGANYGYTF	TGTGCCAGCAGTTTACGGCAGACCTTAGGAGCTAACTATGGCTACACCTTC
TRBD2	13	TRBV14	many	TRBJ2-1	CASGTSGGVEQFF	TGTGCCAGCGGGACTAGCGGGGGCGTTGAGCAGTTCTTC
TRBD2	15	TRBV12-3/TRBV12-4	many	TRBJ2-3	CASSWTSGGTDTQYF	TGTGCCAGCAGCTGGACTAGCGGGGGCACAGATACGCAGTATTTT
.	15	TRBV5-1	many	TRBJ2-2	CASRHNTGNTGELFF	TGCGCCAGCAGACACAATACAGGGAACACCGGGGAGCTGTTTTTT
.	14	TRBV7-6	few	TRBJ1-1	CASSRQEMNTEAFF	TGTGCCAGCAGCCGACAAGAGATGAACACTGAAGCTTTCTTT
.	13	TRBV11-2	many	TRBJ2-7	CASSSGLTYEQYF	TGTGCCAGCAGCTCCGGACTAACCTACGAGCAGTACTTC
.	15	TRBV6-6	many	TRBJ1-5	CASSYSSGSNQPQHF	TGTGCCAGCAGTTACTCGAGTGGCAGCAATCAGCCCCAGCATTTT
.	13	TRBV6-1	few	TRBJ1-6	CASTRLNNSPLHF	TGTGCCAGCACCCGATTAAATAATTCACCCCTCCACTTT
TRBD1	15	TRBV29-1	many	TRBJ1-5	CSVGSDRDGNQPQHF	TGCAGCGTAGGATCGGACAGGGATGGCAATCAGCCCCAGCATTTT
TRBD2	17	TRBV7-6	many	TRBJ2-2	CASSASPIAGNTGELFF	TGTGCCAGCAGCGCGTCTCCAATAGCGGGAAACACCGGGGAGCTGTTTTTT
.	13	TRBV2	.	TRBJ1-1	CASIGTPNTEAFF	TGTGCCAGCATCGGGACACCGAACACTGAAGCTTTCTTT
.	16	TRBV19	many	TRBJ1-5	CASTPRAGVSNQPQHF	TGTGCCAGTACCCCAAGGGCGGGGGTTAGCAATCAGCCCCAGCATTTT
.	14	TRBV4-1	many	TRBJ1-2	CASSPKGPDYGYTF	TGCGCCAGCAGCCCGAAGGGCCCGGACTATGGCTACACCTTC
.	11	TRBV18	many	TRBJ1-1	CASSQATEAFF	TGTGCCAGCTCACAGGCTACTGAAGCTTTCTTT
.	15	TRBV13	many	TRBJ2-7	CASSLGPQSSYEQYF	TGTGCCAGCAGCTTAGGTCCCCAGAGCTCCTACGAGCAGTACTTC
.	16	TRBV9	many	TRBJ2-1	CASSPTTGTSYNEQFF	TGTGCCAGCAGCCCAACGACAGGCACCTCCTACAATGAGCAGTTCTTC
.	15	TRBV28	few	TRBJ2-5	CASDHYGAGRETQYF	TGTGCCAGCGACCACTATGGGGCAGGGCGGGAGACCCAGTACTTC
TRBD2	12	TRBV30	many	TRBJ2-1	CAWSSGEVEQFF	TGTGCCTGGAGTAGCGGGGAAGTTGAGCAGTTCTTC
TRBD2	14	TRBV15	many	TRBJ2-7	CATSRGGSSGEQYF	TGTGCCACCAGCAGGGGCGGGAGTTCCGGCGAGCAGTACTTC
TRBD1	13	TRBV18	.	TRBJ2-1	CASSLDRGREQFF	TGTGCCAGCTCCTTGGACAGGGGCAGGGAGCAGTTCTTC
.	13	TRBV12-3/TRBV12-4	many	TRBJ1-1	CASSAGVNTEAFF	TGTGCCAGCAGTGCAGGGGTGAACACTGAAGCTTTCTTT
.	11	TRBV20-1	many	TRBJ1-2	CSAPENYGYTF	TGCAGTGCCCCTGAGAACTATGGCTACACCTTC
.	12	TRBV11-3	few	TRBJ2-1	CASSFNSGEQFF	TGTGCCAGCAGCTTCAACTCGGGTGAGCAGTTCTTC
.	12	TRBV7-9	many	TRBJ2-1	CASSLERIEQFF	TGTGCCAGCAGCTTAGAACGGATAGAGCAGTTCTTC
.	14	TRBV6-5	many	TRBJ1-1	CASTSLQGSGEAFF	TGTGCCAGCACCTCGCTCCAGGGGAGCGGTGAAGCTTTCTTT
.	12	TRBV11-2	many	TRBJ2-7	CASSSDFYEQYF	TGTGCCAGCAGCTCTGACTTCTACGAGCAGTACTTC